This is a list of T cell receptor beta chains from one sample in a study of vaccination and CD4 T cells after COVID-19. Their specific antigens are unknown. Each CDR3 protein is one row after TCRdb ran MiXCR on the PCR reads. The profile shows almost 9,500 distinct CDR3 sequences, around a third of them singletons. The sequenced material came from CD4+ T cells from blood, cultured in vitro. The receptor set was obtained from a human donor in good health. CDR3s include the opening cysteine and the closing phenylalanine or tryptophan. The order of the fields is V gene, J gene, clone size, D gene, CDR3 protein, CDR3 DNA. A D gene is named only where the DNA matches it firmly. Clone size is shown for a subset of rows, as once, few, many or a class of expanded clone.

v_call: TRBV7-2
j_call: TRBJ1-2
clone_size: -
d_call: TRBD1
cdr3_aa: CASRTPGQGLGYTF
cdr3_nt: TGTGCCAGCAGGACACCGGGACAGGGGCTAGGCTACACCTTC

v_call: TRBV28
j_call: TRBJ1-1
clone_size: -
d_call: -
cdr3_aa: CASSFTGTSEAFF
cdr3_nt: TGTGCCAGCAGCTTTACCGGGACATCTGAAGCTTTCTTT

v_call: TRBV6-1
j_call: TRBJ2-5
clone_size: medium-sized
d_call: -
cdr3_aa: CASNQGGETQYF
cdr3_nt: TGTGCCAGCAACCAGGGTGGGGAGACCCAGTACTTC

v_call: TRBV6-2/TRBV6-3
j_call: TRBJ1-5
clone_size: -
d_call: -
cdr3_aa: CASSPPAGWNGQPQHF
cdr3_nt: TGTGCCAGCAGTCCTCCGGCAGGCTGGAATGGTCAGCCCCAGCATTTT

v_call: TRBV9
j_call: TRBJ1-6
clone_size: -
d_call: -
cdr3_aa: CASSVELRPSSPLHF
cdr3_nt: TGTGCCAGCAGCGTGGAGTTGAGACCGAGTTCACCCCTCCACTTT

v_call: TRBV5-1
j_call: TRBJ2-2
clone_size: few
d_call: TRBD2
cdr3_aa: CASSFVLAANTGELFF
cdr3_nt: TGCGCCAGCAGCTTCGTACTAGCGGCTAACACCGGGGAGCTGTTTTTT

v_call: TRBV18
j_call: TRBJ1-5
clone_size: -
d_call: -
cdr3_aa: CASSPGLNKPQHF
cdr3_nt: TGTGCCAGCTCACCAGGTCTGAATAAGCCCCAGCATTTT

v_call: TRBV6-5
j_call: TRBJ2-7
clone_size: -
d_call: TRBD1
cdr3_aa: CTSSYRGRGYEQYF
cdr3_nt: TGTACCAGCAGTTACAGGGGCCGGGGCTACGAGCAGTACTTC

v_call: TRBV6-5
j_call: TRBJ2-5
clone_size: -
d_call: -
cdr3_aa: CASSSTVVQETQYF
cdr3_nt: TGTGCCAGCAGTTCGACAGTCGTCCAAGAGACCCAGTACTTC

v_call: TRBV20-1
j_call: TRBJ1-2
clone_size: -
d_call: -
cdr3_aa: CSADLTPDYGYTF
cdr3_nt: TGCAGTGCTGACTTAACTCCTGATTATGGCTACACCTTC

v_call: TRBV7-2
j_call: TRBJ1-1
clone_size: few
d_call: -
cdr3_aa: CASSLAWGGAFF
cdr3_nt: TGTGCCAGCAGCTTAGCGTGGGGGGGGGCTTTCTTT

v_call: TRBV28
j_call: TRBJ2-7
clone_size: -
d_call: TRBD1
cdr3_aa: CASSSGTGNYEQYF
cdr3_nt: TGTGCCAGCAGTTCCGGGACAGGGAACTACGAGCAGTACTTC

v_call: TRBV20-1
j_call: TRBJ1-5
clone_size: medium-sized
d_call: -
cdr3_aa: CSGIDGPVGRPQHF
cdr3_nt: TGCAGTGGGATAGATGGGCCGGTTGGACGGCCCCAGCATTTT

v_call: TRBV7-3
j_call: TRBJ2-1
clone_size: -
d_call: -
cdr3_aa: CASSLLGESFEQFF
cdr3_nt: TGTGCCAGCAGCTTGCTGGGGGAATCCTTCGAGCAGTTCTTC

v_call: TRBV7-9
j_call: TRBJ2-5
clone_size: -
d_call: TRBD1
cdr3_aa: CASSLKRGRIGETQYF
cdr3_nt: TGTGCCAGCAGCTTAAAAAGGGGGCGGATCGGGGAGACCCAGTACTTC

v_call: TRBV20-1
j_call: TRBJ1-2
clone_size: -
d_call: -
cdr3_aa: CSASPGHLGHGYTF
cdr3_nt: TGCAGTGCTTCACCGGGACATCTAGGACATGGCTACACCTTC

v_call: TRBV10-3
j_call: TRBJ2-7
clone_size: few
d_call: TRBD2
cdr3_aa: CAIRSGTSPPYEQYF
cdr3_nt: TGTGCCATCAGATCCGGGACTAGCCCCCCCTACGAGCAGTACTTC

v_call: TRBV6-1
j_call: TRBJ2-5
clone_size: -
d_call: -
cdr3_aa: CASSPQQGDGRETQYF
cdr3_nt: TGTGCCAGCAGTCCCCAACAGGGAGACGGACGGGAGACCCAGTACTTC

v_call: TRBV9
j_call: TRBJ2-7
clone_size: -
d_call: -
cdr3_aa: CASSVVSGAHEQYF
cdr3_nt: TGTGCCAGCAGCGTAGTATCGGGGGCCCACGAGCAGTACTTC

v_call: TRBV19
j_call: TRBJ2-1
clone_size: -
d_call: -
cdr3_aa: CASSIGVASSYNEQFF
cdr3_nt: TGTGCCAGTAGTATAGGGGTAGCGAGCTCCTACAATGAGCAGTTCTTC

v_call: TRBV25-1
j_call: TRBJ2-2
clone_size: few
d_call: -
cdr3_aa: CASSDSAWTGELFF
cdr3_nt: TGTGCCAGCAGTGACTCTGCGTGGACCGGGGAGCTGTTTTTT

v_call: TRBV6-1
j_call: TRBJ1-2
clone_size: -
d_call: -
cdr3_aa: CASRKDEANYGYTF
cdr3_nt: TGTGCCAGCAGGAAGGATGAAGCTAACTATGGCTACACCTTC

v_call: TRBV11-2
j_call: TRBJ2-7
clone_size: -
d_call: TRBD2
cdr3_aa: CASSVLAGEGYEQYF
cdr3_nt: TGTGCCAGCAGCGTACTAGCGGGAGAGGGCTACGAGCAGTACTTC

v_call: TRBV20-1
j_call: TRBJ2-1
clone_size: few
d_call: TRBD2
cdr3_aa: CSASGGTSGLNNEQFF
cdr3_nt: TGCAGTGCTAGTGGGGGGACTAGCGGACTTAACAATGAGCAGTTCTTC

v_call: TRBV6-1
j_call: TRBJ1-5
clone_size: few
d_call: TRBD1
cdr3_aa: CASSEGRQGRGQPQHF
cdr3_nt: TGTGCCAGCAGTGAAGGTCGACAGGGTCGGGGTCAGCCCCAGCATTTT

v_call: TRBV19
j_call: TRBJ1-2
clone_size: few
d_call: -
cdr3_aa: CASSISGRNYGYTF
cdr3_nt: TGTGCCAGTAGTATCTCGGGCAGAAACTATGGCTACACCTTC

v_call: TRBV14
j_call: TRBJ2-7
clone_size: few
d_call: TRBD1
cdr3_aa: CASSQDLGGQGHF
cdr3_nt: TGTGCCAGCAGCCAAGATCTAGGGGGACAGGGGCACTTC

v_call: TRBV7-2
j_call: TRBJ2-7
clone_size: -
d_call: -
cdr3_aa: CASSLGTGSHYEQYF
cdr3_nt: TGTGCCAGCAGCTTAGGTACGGGGTCGCACTACGAGCAGTACTTC

v_call: TRBV28
j_call: TRBJ1-2
clone_size: few
d_call: -
cdr3_aa: CASSLNYGYTF
cdr3_nt: TGTGCCAGCAGTCTCAACTATGGCTACACCTTC

v_call: TRBV7-2
j_call: TRBJ2-5
clone_size: few
d_call: TRBD2
cdr3_aa: CASSFGLAGGETQYF
cdr3_nt: TGTGCCAGCAGCTTTGGACTAGCGGGAGGTGAGACCCAGTACTTC

v_call: TRBV20-1
j_call: TRBJ2-1
clone_size: few
d_call: -
cdr3_aa: CSARSPSARAYNEQFF
cdr3_nt: TGCAGTGCTAGGTCCCCTAGCGCACGGGCCTACAATGAGCAGTTCTTC

v_call: TRBV20-1
j_call: TRBJ2-1
clone_size: few
d_call: TRBD2
cdr3_aa: CSARDWGGSNNEQFF
cdr3_nt: TGCAGTGCTAGAGATTGGGGCGGGAGCAACAATGAGCAGTTCTTC

v_call: TRBV7-8
j_call: TRBJ1-3
clone_size: few
d_call: -
cdr3_aa: CASSLGRGGNTIYF
cdr3_nt: TGTGCCAGCAGCTTAGGCAGGGGCGGAAACACCATATATTTT

v_call: TRBV28
j_call: TRBJ1-2
clone_size: -
d_call: -
cdr3_aa: CASSPAGSGIYYGYTF
cdr3_nt: TGTGCCAGCAGCCCGGCGGGATCAGGTATATACTATGGCTACACCTTC

v_call: TRBV5-6
j_call: TRBJ2-7
clone_size: once
d_call: TRBD1
cdr3_aa: CASSSGPSYRGYEQYF
cdr3_nt: TGTGCCAGCAGCTCCGGGCCGTCGTACAGGGGCTACGAGCAGTACTTC

v_call: TRBV6-1
j_call: TRBJ1-3
clone_size: few
d_call: -
cdr3_aa: CASRSRIANSGNTIYF
cdr3_nt: TGTGCCAGCAGAAGCCGCATTGCCAACTCTGGAAACACCATATATTTT

v_call: TRBV7-9
j_call: TRBJ2-1
clone_size: few
d_call: TRBD2
cdr3_aa: CASSLGSPSGVPREQFF
cdr3_nt: TGTGCCAGCAGCTTAGGGTCCCCCAGCGGGGTCCCGCGTGAGCAGTTCTTC

v_call: TRBV11-3
j_call: TRBJ2-3
clone_size: -
d_call: -
cdr3_aa: CASSLGTTTDTQYF
cdr3_nt: TGTGCCAGCAGCTTAGGGACTACCACAGATACGCAGTATTTT

v_call: TRBV28
j_call: TRBJ1-1
clone_size: few
d_call: -
cdr3_aa: CASSLGGEAFF
cdr3_nt: TGTGCCAGCAGTTTAGGCGGTGAAGCTTTCTTT

v_call: TRBV2
j_call: TRBJ2-3
clone_size: few
d_call: TRBD2
cdr3_aa: CASSAGTSGRRADTQYF
cdr3_nt: TGTGCCAGCAGTGCCGGGACTAGCGGGAGACGGGCAGATACGCAGTATTTT

v_call: TRBV7-2
j_call: TRBJ1-5
clone_size: once
d_call: -
cdr3_aa: CASSQGRGNQPQRF
cdr3_nt: TGTGCCAGCAGCCAAGGGAGGGGCAATCAGCCCCAGCGTTTT

v_call: TRBV28
j_call: TRBJ1-1
clone_size: -
d_call: -
cdr3_aa: CASRFSRGSLNTEAFF
cdr3_nt: TGTGCCAGCAGATTCTCGAGGGGGTCGTTGAACACTGAAGCTTTCTTT

v_call: TRBV6-1
j_call: TRBJ2-7
clone_size: few
d_call: TRBD1
cdr3_aa: CASRRQGEYEQYF
cdr3_nt: TGTGCCAGCAGAAGACAGGGAGAGTACGAGCAGTACTTC

v_call: TRBV7-2
j_call: TRBJ2-5
clone_size: -
d_call: TRBD1
cdr3_aa: CASSNGQGRETQYF
cdr3_nt: TGTGCCAGCAGCAATGGACAGGGCCGGGAGACCCAGTACTTC

v_call: TRBV28
j_call: TRBJ1-6
clone_size: -
d_call: -
cdr3_aa: CASSRYNSPLHF
cdr3_nt: TGTGCCAGCTCGAGGTATAATTCACCCCTCCACTTT